One and the same sample provided the 15 T cell receptor beta chains below, sequenced in a study of T cell repertoires in cytomegalovirus infection. MiXCR, applied by TCRdb to the reads, yields one record per CDR3 protein. The repertoire holds approximately 100,000 distinct CDR3 sequences, with around 31% as singletons. Their specific antigens are unknown. This specimen consisted of CD8+ T cells from cultured PBMCs, obtained from culture after CMV antigen stimulation. These receptors were obtained from a human donor in good health (CMV status not recorded). Some clones in this sample may be carry-over from other donors' samples.

This clonotype was observed a handful of times. The rearrangement joins TRBV7-6 to TRBJ2-7; 7 bases are a match to TRBD1. The CDR3 is made up of 14 amino acids. The V and J ends lost 1 base and 3 bases, in that order; junction bases with no gene match: 3. Germline V gives CDR1 SGHVS, CDR2 FNYEAQ. The CDR3 spells CASSLGDSYYEQYF. The CDR3 DNA follows: TGTGCCAGCAGCTTAGGGGACAGCTACTACGAGCAGTACTTC.

This chain connects TRBV27 to TRBJ2-1; no definite D call. The CDR3 spans 14 residues. Per germline, CDR1 MNHEY and CDR2 SMNVEV (reference sequence). Between the trimmed V and J ends, which lost 3 bases and 6 bases, there was a span of 12 bases. CDR3: CASSFSGFGNEQFF. DNA of the CDR3: TGTGCCAGCAGTTTTTCCGGGTTCGGCAATGAGCAGTTCTTC.

The chain couples TRBV28 to TRBJ2-2; tentative D call: TRBD1 (7 bases). Germline CDR1 MDHEN, CDR2 SYDVKM. The CDR3 has 16 amino acids. The V and J ends lost 5 bases and 0 bases respectively, with 13 bases between them. The CDR3 spells CASSAGGGPNTGELFF. Here the CDR3 DNA reads TGTGCCAGCAGTGCCGGAGGGGGCCCGAACACCGGGGAGCTGTTTTTT. The full variable domain, with the rest looked up from reference TRBV28 and TRBJ2-2, is DVKVTQSSRYLVKRTGEKVFLECVQDMDHENMFWYRQDPGLGLRLIYFSYDVKMKEKGDIPEGYSVSREKKERFSLILESASTNQTSMYLCASSAGGGPNTGELFFGEGSRLTVL.

This clonotype came up a few times. This chain connects TRBV19 to TRBJ1-2; no firm D call. V lost 5 bases and J lost 4, with 5 bases in between. This CDR3 is 11 amino acids long. Germline lookup yields CDR1 LNHDA and CDR2 SQIVND (reference sequence). In DNA form, the CDR3 reads TGTGCCAGTAGTTGGGGCTATGGCTACACCTTC. It codes for CASSWGYGYTF.

This clonotype was picked up one time. The J gene is TRBJ2-3, the V gene TRBV7-6; the match to TRBD1 covers 8 bases. V dropped 5 bases and J dropped 0; count of bases not matched to a gene: 7. The length of the CDR3 is 16 residues. In germline, CDR1 is SGHVS, CDR2 FNYEAQ. The CDR3 protein is CASSTLTGASTDTQYF. The CDR3 DNA is TGTGCCAGCAGCACACTGACAGGGGCTAGCACAGATACGCAGTATTTT.

J is TRBJ2-1 and V is TRBV5-6; the D gene is possibly TRBD2 (6 bases). The CDR3 has 14 amino acids. V was pared by 1 base and J by 6 bases, with 11 bases between. Germline V gives CDR1 SGHDT, CDR2 YYEEEE. The CDR3: CASSLLRGTNEQFF. CDR3 coding DNA: TGTGCCAGCAGCTTGCTTCGGGGGACCAATGAGCAGTTCTTC.

This clonotype was observed many times. The chain couples TRBV5-4 to TRBJ2-7; a weak D match, TRBD2 (5 bases). V dropped 3 bases and J dropped 7 bases, with 8 bases sitting between them. Per germline, CDR1 SGHNT and CDR2 YYREEE (reference sequence). The CDR3 contains 11 residues. As DNA, the CDR3 is TGTGCCAGCAGCTCGGGATGGGAGCAGTACTTC. Amino acid sequence: CASSSGWEQYF.

This clonotype has a count of ten or more. This chain links TRBV7-2 with TRBJ1-4, with D unclear. Germline V gene lookup returns CDR1 SGHTA and CDR2 FQGNSA. CDR3 length: 13 residues. V shed 2 bases and J shed 2 bases, with 3 bases lying between them. The CDR3 reads CASSLWTNEKLFF. Here the CDR3 DNA reads TGTGCCAGCAGCTTATGGACTAATGAAAAACTGTTTTTT.

The CDR3 DNA reads as TGTGCCAGCAGTTTAGGACAGCTAACCCGGGAGCTGTTTTTT. Amino acids: CASSLGQLTRELFF. The V call is TRBV12-3 or TRBV12-4, the J call TRBJ2-2; D is perhaps TRBD1 (5 bases). Trimming stripped 1 base from V and 9 bases from J, with 12 bases between. The CDR3 is 14 amino acids.

V usage is TRBV7-2 and J usage is TRBJ2-1; 11 nucleotides line up with TRBD2. The CDR3 has 16 residues. With V trimmed by 7 bases and J by 4 bases, 9 bases remained unmatched. CDR1 is SGHTA, CDR2 FQGNSA, per germline. The CDR3 bases are TGTGCCAGCACCCGGGGTAGCGGGGGGGCGTACAATGAGCAGTTCTTC. This encodes CASTRGSGGAYNEQFF.

There are many counts of this clonotype. The CDR3: CASSLEGAPPYNEQFF. As DNA, the CDR3 is TGTGCCAGCAGCTTAGAAGGGGCTCCGCCCTACAATGAGCAGTTCTTC. This rearrangement joins TRBV7-2 to TRBJ2-1; a weak D match, TRBD1 (5 bases). From germline, CDR1 is SGHTA and CDR2 FQGNSA. Trimming pared 1 base from V and 2 bases from J, leaving 12 bases between. The CDR3 has 16 amino acids. The full variable domain, completed using reference TRBV7-2 and TRBJ2-1, is GAGVSQSPSNKVTEKGKDVELRCDPISGHTALYWYRQSLGQGLEFLIYFQGNSAPDKSGLPSDRFSAERTGGSVSTLTIQRTQQEDSAVYLCASSLEGAPPYNEQFFGPGTRLTVL.

The CDR3 DNA reads as TGTGCCAGTAGTAACCTCCTCGGGGGCGGGGGGAACACTGAAGCTTTCTTT. Its protein is CASSNLLGGGGNTEAFF. The chain joins TRBV19 to TRBJ1-1; D might be TRBD1 (6 bases). V lost 4 bases and J 1 base, leaving 19 bases between the germline ends. The CDR3 consists of 17 residues. Germline V gene sequence: CDR1 LNHDA, CDR2 SQIVND (reference sequence).

This clonotype has a handful of counts. V usage is TRBV6-6 and J usage is TRBJ2-1; tentative D call: TRBD2 (6 bases). This CDR3 has 14 amino acids. Germline V gene lookup returns CDR1 MNHNY and CDR2 SVGAGI (reference sequence). V was trimmed by 6 bases and J by 5 bases, leaving 14 bases between them. Written as DNA, the CDR3 is TGTGCCAGCAGCCTCATGACGGGGGACAATGAGCAGTTCTTC. Its translation is CASSLMTGDNEQFF.

The J gene is TRBJ2-7, the V gene TRBV19; D is ambiguous. This CDR3 contains 17 residues. Trimming cost V 0 bases and J 0 bases, with 15 bases left between them. The germline V gene encodes CDR1 LNHDA and CDR2 SQIVND (reference sequence). CDR3 sequence (DNA): TGTGCCAGTAGTATAGATCATTACAGTCCAAGCTCCTACGAGCAGTACTTC. This gives the protein CASSIDHYSPSSYEQYF.

This chain joins TRBV20-1 and TRBJ1-5, with 8 bases matching TRBD1. The CDR3 is made up of 13 amino acids. The ends lost 4 bases at V and 2 bases at J; junction bases unmatched: 1. The germline CDR1 and CDR2 sequences are DFQATT and SNEGSKA (reference sequence). The DNA of the CDR3 is TGCAGTGCTAAGGGACAGGGCAATCAGCCCCAGCATTTT. Its translation: CSAKGQGNQPQHF.